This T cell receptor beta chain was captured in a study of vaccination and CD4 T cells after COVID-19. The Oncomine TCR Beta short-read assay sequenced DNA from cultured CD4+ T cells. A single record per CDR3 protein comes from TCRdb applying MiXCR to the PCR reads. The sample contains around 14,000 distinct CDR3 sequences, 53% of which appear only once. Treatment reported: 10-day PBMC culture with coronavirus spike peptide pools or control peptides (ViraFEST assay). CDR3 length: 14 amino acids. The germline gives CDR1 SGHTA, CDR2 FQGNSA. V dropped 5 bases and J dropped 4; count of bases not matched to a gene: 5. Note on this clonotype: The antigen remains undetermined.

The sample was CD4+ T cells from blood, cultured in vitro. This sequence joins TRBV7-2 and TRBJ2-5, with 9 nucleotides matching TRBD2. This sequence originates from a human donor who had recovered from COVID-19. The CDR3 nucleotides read TGTGCCAGCAGCACTCTTAGCGGGAGAGAGACCCAGTACTTC. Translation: CASSTLSGRETQYF.